This T cell receptor (beta chain) was recovered during a study of radiotherapy plus CTLA-4 blockade in lung cancer. Using immunoSEQ multiplex PCR, the repertoire was profiled, and TCRdb retains in-frame clones only, with some absent. The sample carries tens of thousands of clones, more than 60% recorded once. This clone has a single count. The germline CDR1 and CDR2 sequences are KGHSH and LQKENI. V gave up 2 bases and J gave up 4 bases; unmatched junction bases: 4. The CDR3 covers 15 residues. The source material was peripheral blood, sampled from a patient treated with radiotherapy plus ipilimumab. The J gene is TRBJ2-1, the V gene TRBV18; 8 bases line up with TRBD1. This TCR was recovered from a human donor with non-small cell lung cancer who had a partial response to radiotherapy plus ipilimumab. Some clones in this sample may be carry-over from other donors' samples. The chain's CDR3 is CASSPGDRLYNEQFF. The CDR3 DNA is TGTGCCAGCTCACCAGGGGACAGGCTGTACAATGAGCAGTTCTTC.